This T cell receptor (beta chain) is drawn from a study of regulatory T cells in long-lasting Graves disease. Points from the study as a whole: Persistent patients shared 2,741 public clonotypes among themselves. Newly diagnosed patients shared fewer, at some 900.

V shed 5 bases and J shed 4 bases, with 9 bases lying between them. The germline V gene has CDR1 SGHVS and CDR2 FQNEAQ. The CDR3 consists of 12 residues. This clonotype was seen many times. Its antigen remains unidentified. The authors built TCR beta libraries using iRepertoire HTBI primers and Arm-PCR of CDR3 regions. In the source study's methods: Identification of gene segments yielded more than 55 TRBV and 12 to 15 TRBJ across samples. In TCRdb, the multiplex PCR reads were re-called with MiXCR into one record per CDR3 protein. These V and J calls rely on TCRdb rather than the paper's analysis. The table lists 450,000 or so distinct CDR3 sequences, under 25% of them singletons, with less than 9% in the top ten. As to time point: persistent/refractory GD, antithyroid drugs over 5 years with positive TRAb. RNA isolated from PBMCs was used to make the TCR library.

Sample: peripheral blood mononuclear cells (PBMCs), taken when the disease was refractory, from a patient treated with antithyroid drugs. V usage is TRBV7-8 and J usage is TRBJ2-7; D remains ambiguous. This receptor was obtained from a female donor with Graves disease. The CDR3 protein is CASSHTAYEQYF. CDR3 sequence (DNA): TGTGCCAGCAGCCATACAGCGTACGAGCAGTACTTC.